The sequence of this TCR beta chain was determined in a study of shared clonotypes between healthy human individuals. Findings and limits, study-wide: Richness estimates generally favored naive over memory subsets.

Genomic DNA of each subset was evenly split across several immunoSEQ plates. Profiling relied on immunoSEQ multiplex PCR, and the TCRdb table lists in-frame clones only, not all of them. The sample comprises hundreds of thousands of clones, approximately 74% of which are singletons, and approximately 1.8% rests with the top ten. This CDR3 contains 14 residues. V lost 2 bases and J lost 7; bases outside the gene matches: 4. Germline CDR1 SGHRS, CDR2 YFSETQ. About this clone itself: Its antigen remains unidentified.

The sequence was obtained from a young woman in good health. Sequencing input: memory CD4+ T cells sorted from blood. Specified subset: CD45RA-negative fraction. This chain connects TRBV5-1 to TRBJ2-5, with 11 bases matching TRBD2. The CDR3 region is CASSFGTSGGTQYF. The CDR3 coding sequence is TGCGCCAGCAGCTTCGGGACTAGCGGTGGGACCCAGTACTTC.